This T cell receptor beta chain was found in a study of Tregs in tolerant kidney transplant recipients. Study at large: The nonmyeloablative bone marrow transplants came from related graft donors, with transient mixed chimerism.

The table came from immunoSEQ multiplex PCR; TCRdb's copy has only in-frame clones and leaves some out. The table shows around 70,000 clones, with 80% to 95% occurring only once. V lost 3 bases, J lost 3 bases, and 12 bases lay in between. Germline V gene lookup returns CDR1 MGHDK and CDR2 SYGVNS. The CDR3 is 14 amino acids. Unstimulated regulatory T cells (CD4+CD25+CD127-), CD4+CD25- non-regulatory cells, CD4 and CD8 cells were FACS-sorted from thawed PBMCs. General study results and limits: Nucleotide sequences could not be compared across some patients' samples due to primer changes.

Turning to this clone: The target antigen is unknown. Other DNA sequences in the sample encode the same CDR3.

This sample comprised CD8+ T cells from blood, obtained before the transplant. This chain connects TRBV25-1 to TRBJ2-7, with D maybe TRBD2 (6 bases). This sequence originates from a human donor who received a combined kidney and bone marrow transplant. CDR3 residues: CASSEPGLYYEQYF. CDR3 coding DNA: TGTGCCAGCAGTGAGCCGGGACTTTACTACGAGCAGTACTTC.